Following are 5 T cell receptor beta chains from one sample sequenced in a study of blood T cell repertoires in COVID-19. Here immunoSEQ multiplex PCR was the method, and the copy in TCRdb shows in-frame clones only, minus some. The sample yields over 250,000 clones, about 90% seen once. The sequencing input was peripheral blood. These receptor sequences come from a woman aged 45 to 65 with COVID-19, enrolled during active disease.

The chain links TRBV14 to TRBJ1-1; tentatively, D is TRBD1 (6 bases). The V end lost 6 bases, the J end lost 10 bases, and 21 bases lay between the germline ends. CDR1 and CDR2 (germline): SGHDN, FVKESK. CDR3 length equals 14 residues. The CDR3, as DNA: TGTGCCAGCAGACCCGTGGGGGGGGCGCACGGAGCTTTCTTT. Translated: CASRPVGGAHGAFF.

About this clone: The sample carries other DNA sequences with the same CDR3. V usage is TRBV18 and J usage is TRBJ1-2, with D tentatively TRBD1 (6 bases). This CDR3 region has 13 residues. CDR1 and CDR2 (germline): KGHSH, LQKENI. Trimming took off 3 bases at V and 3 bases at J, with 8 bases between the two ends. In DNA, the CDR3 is TGTGCCAGCTCACCGGACAGAGACTATGGCTACACCTTC. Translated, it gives CASSPDRDYGYTF.

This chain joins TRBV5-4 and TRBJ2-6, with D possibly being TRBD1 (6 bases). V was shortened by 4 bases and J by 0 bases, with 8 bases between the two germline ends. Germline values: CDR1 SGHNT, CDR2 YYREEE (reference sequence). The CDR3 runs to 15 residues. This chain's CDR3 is CASSQGGSGANVLTF. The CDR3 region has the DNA TGTGCCAGCAGCCAAGGGGGCTCTGGGGCCAACGTCCTGACTTTC.

The CDR3 DNA reads TGTGCCAGCAGCTTAAGATTGCGCCACGAGCAGTACTTC. It translates to CASSLRLRHEQYF. This chain connects TRBV5-8 to TRBJ2-7; D remains unclear. The germline V gene has CDR1 SGHTS and CDR2 YDEGEE. CDR3 length: 13 amino acids. V lost 2 bases and J lost 5, with 11 bases in between. Full variable domain (rest looked up from reference TRBV5-8 and TRBJ2-7): EAGVTQSPTHLIKTRGQQATLRCSPISGHTSVYWYQQALGLGLQFLLWYDEGEERNRGNFPPRFSGRQFPNYSSELNVNALELEDSALYLCASSLRLRHEQYFGPGTRLTVT.

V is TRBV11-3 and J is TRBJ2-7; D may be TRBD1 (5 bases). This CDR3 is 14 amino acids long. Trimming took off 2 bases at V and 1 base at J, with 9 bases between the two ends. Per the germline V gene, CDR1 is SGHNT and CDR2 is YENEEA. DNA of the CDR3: TGTGCCAGCAGCTTATACGACAGATCCTACGAGCAGTACTTC. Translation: CASSLYDRSYEQYF.